Listed here is a single T cell receptor (beta chain). As yet, its antigen is unknown. The data were taken from a study of T cell responses to AZD1222 COVID-19 vaccine. Regarding the study as a whole: Clonal diversity was possibly underestimated, and the donors were mostly white British, with more females.

The protocol was immunoSEQ multiplex PCR, while the TCRdb copy is restricted to in-frame clones and leaves out a portion. The sample consists of around 160,000 clones, around nine tenths of them appearing once. The CDR3 covers 13 residues. The trim removed 4 bases at V and 6 bases at J, leaving 3 bases unmatched. Germline loops: CDR1 KGHDR, CDR2 SFDVKD. The sample here was peripheral blood, taken on day 0 of AZD1222 vaccination. The origin of this receptor is an adult in good health. V and J are TRBV24-1 and TRBJ2-7; 9 nucleotides agree with TRBD2. DNA of the CDR3: TGTGCCACCAGTGAACTAGCGGGTGGCGAGCAGTACTTC. Encoded protein: CATSELAGGEQYF.